The source of this T cell receptor (beta chain) is a study of T cell responses to AZD1222 COVID-19 vaccine. Study summary: It was second doses at about 4 or about 12 weeks that were pooled. Findings and caveats of the study: Nearly half of spike-specific TCRs reportedly target variant regions that are unmutated in the B.1.351 and B.1.1.7 variants.

V was cut by 0 bases and J by 4 bases, with 10 bases left in between. The CDR3 has 14 residues. CDR1 is SGHDT and CDR2 is YYEEEE in the germline V gene. Measured with immunoSEQ multiplex PCR; TCRdb has only the in-frame clones, and not every one. The sample lists fewer than 120,000 clones, about 88% occurring once. This clone came up a few times. Its antigen is not known. The source is an adult in good health. This specimen was peripheral blood, taken on day 0 of AZD1222 vaccination. The V and J genes are TRBV5-6 and TRBJ1-2, with D tentatively TRBD1 (5 bases). CDR3 bases: TGTGCCAGCAGCTTGGATGGGGCTCCCTATGGCTACACCTTC. Amino acid sequence: CASSLDGAPYGYTF.